What follows is one T cell receptor beta chain and its context. Nashville, Tennessee was home to all donors, who were Caucasian adults. The sample is drawn from a study of shared clonotypes between healthy human individuals. Across the study: CD4 naive cells filled three plates per donor, CD4 memory three, CD8 naive two and CD8 memory one.

This CDR3 region has 14 residues. Trimming left V 5 bases short and J 5 bases short, with 10 bases between. Per the germline V gene, CDR1 is SEHNR and CDR2 is FQNEAQ (reference sequence). The method was immunoSEQ multiplex PCR; TCRdb's version includes in-frame clones alone and lacks a portion of them. Of some 2,000,000 clones listed, nearly 97% are singletons. This TCR was recovered from a man between 18 and 29 years old in good health. The rearrangement uses TRBV7-9 and TRBJ1-6; D is undetermined. The sample comprised naive CD4+ T cells sorted from blood. The subset denotes: CD45RA+ positively selected. CDR3 in amino acids: CASSPGRNNSPLHF. CDR3 sequence (DNA): TGTGCCAGCAGCCCCGGGAGGAATAATTCACCCCTCCACTTT.